These 26 T cell receptor beta chains came from one sample sequenced in a study of T cells in Graves' hyperthyroidism and ophthalmopathy. RNA transcripts served as the template for amplifying TCR beta CDR3 regions. With the HTBI primer set, the TCR CDR3 went through a first round of RT-PCR. TCRdb re-called the multiplex PCR reads through MiXCR, storing one row per CDR3 protein. The table includes about 260,000 distinct CDR3 sequences, about 20% detected once. Material for sequencing was blood. These receptor sequences come from a man under 40 with Graves' ophthalmopathy.

Many counts were recorded for this clonotype. This chain connects TRBV18 to TRBJ1-4; D ambiguous. Trimming cost V 2 bases and J 7 bases, with 8 bases left between them. The CDR3 is 13 residues long. Germline assignment: CDR1 KGHSH and CDR2 LQKENI. CDR3 coding DNA: TGTGCCAGCTCACCAAGGATAGGTGAAAAACTGTTTTTT. Its protein is CASSPRIGEKLFF.

The rearrangement joins TRBV7-8 to TRBJ1-1; 7 nucleotides match TRBD1. With V trimmed by 7 bases and J by 4 bases, 9 bases remained unmatched. CDR3 length equals 14 residues. The germline CDR1 and CDR2 sequences are SGHVS and FQNEAQ. DNA for the CDR3: TGTGCCAGCATAGAGGGGGCGGAGAGCACTGAAGCTTTCTTT. This translates into CASIEGAESTEAFF.

The V gene is TRBV5-4, the J gene TRBJ2-1; D is unresolved. Germline loops: CDR1 SGHNT, CDR2 YYREEE (reference sequence). There are 13 residues in the CDR3. V lost 2 bases to trimming and J lost 8 bases, with 11 bases between them. CDR3 coding DNA: TGTGCCAGCAGCTTATCAGGAGTTTATGAGCAGTTCTTC. Amino acids: CASSLSGVYEQFF. Combining the CDR3 with reference TRBV5-4 and TRBJ2-1 gives the whole variable domain ETGVTQSPTHLIKTRGQQVTLRCSSQSGHNTVSWYQQALGQGPQFIFQYYREEENGRGNFPPRFSGLQFPNYSSELNVNALELDDSALYLCASSLSGVYEQFFGPGTRLTVL.

This clonotype was detected a few times. The rearrangement joins TRBV9 to TRBJ2-3; D remains ambiguous. Per germline, CDR1 SGDLS and CDR2 YYNGEE. Trimming cost V 2 bases and J 4 bases, with 8 bases left between them. This CDR3 region has 13 residues. The CDR3 DNA is TGTGCCAGCAGCGTGGACCTAGCAGATACGCAGTATTTT. Translated, it gives CASSVDLADTQYF.

This clonotype was picked up one time. The rearrangement links TRBV27 to TRBJ1-5, with a tentative D call TRBD1 (6 bases). The V end was cut by 3 bases, the J end by 6 bases, with 12 bases between. The CDR3 is made up of 14 amino acids. Germline CDR1 MNHEY, CDR2 SMNVEV (reference sequence). The CDR3 coding sequence is TGTGCCAGCAGTTTCAGGGGTCTCCTTCAGCCCCAGCATTTT. It yields the protein CASSFRGLLQPQHF.

V gene TRBV7-2 combines with J gene TRBJ1-1, with no clear D. The CDR3 covers 14 residues. Trimming pared 5 bases from V and 4 bases from J, leaving 14 bases between. From germline, CDR1 is SGHTA and CDR2 FQGNSA. This CDR3 reads CASSVEGSGTEAFF. The CDR3, as DNA: TGTGCCAGCAGCGTCGAGGGCTCGGGCACTGAAGCTTTCTTT.

This clonotype was found a few times. The chain links TRBV20-1 to TRBJ2-7, with a weak D call TRBD1 (6 bases). V gave up 3 bases and J gave up 0 bases, with 12 bases separating them. Germline V gene lookup returns CDR1 DFQATT and CDR2 SNEGSKA (reference sequence). The CDR3 spans 14 residues. CDR3 DNA: TGCAGTGCTAGGGCGCAGGACAGCTCCTACGAGCAGTACTTC. As protein: CSARAQDSSYEQYF.

This clonotype was seen a handful of times. The V gene is TRBV27, the J gene TRBJ1-1; possible D gene TRBD1, 6 bases. The CDR3 has 12 amino acids. V dropped 8 bases and J dropped 7 bases, with 14 bases sitting between them. CDR1 is MNHEY and CDR2 is SMNVEV in the germline V gene (reference sequence). The CDR3 DNA reads as TGTGCCAGCTCCCGGGGGCCATTTGAAGCTTTCTTT. Residues: CASSRGPFEAFF.

This clonotype was observed a few times. The chain combines TRBV28 with TRBJ2-7; D uncertain. CDR1 is MDHEN, CDR2 SYDVKM, per germline. CDR3 length: 12 amino acids. V lost 5 bases to trimming and J lost 5 bases, with 10 bases between them. The CDR3 DNA sequence: TGTGCCAGCAGTCAGAGCCTAAACGAGCAGTACTTC. Translating it yields CASSQSLNEQYF.

The table lists this clonotype with many counts. This chain connects TRBV7-2 to TRBJ2-7; D is unresolved. The CDR3 length is 15 residues. Trimming stripped 2 bases from V and 0 bases from J, with 11 bases between. CDR1 is SGHTA and CDR2 is FQGNSA in the germline V gene. The CDR3 loop is CASSLYPGLSYEQYF. The CDR3 DNA reads as TGTGCCAGCAGCTTATATCCGGGCCTCTCCTACGAGCAGTACTTC.

This clonotype was seen at least ten times. The CDR3 loop is CASSWGLAGGPYNEQFF. CDR3 nucleotide sequence: TGTGCCAGCAGCTGGGGACTAGCGGGAGGGCCCTACAATGAGCAGTTCTTC. This rearrangement joins TRBV7-8 to TRBJ2-1; TRBD2 matches 16 bases. The V and J ends lost 4 bases and 2 bases, in that order; junction bases with no gene match: 2. CDR3 length: 17 amino acids. Per the germline V gene, CDR1 is SGHVS and CDR2 is FQNEAQ.

CDR3 sequence reads: CATSRRTRDRGYNEQFF. CDR3 nucleotides: TGTGCCACCAGTCGTCGAACCCGGGACAGGGGTTATAATGAGCAGTTCTTC. This sequence joins TRBV24-1 and TRBJ2-1, with 10 bases that match TRBD1. The CDR3 runs 17 residues. Germline V gene sequence: CDR1 KGHDR, CDR2 SFDVKD. J gave up 7 bases and V 6 bases, and 14 bases lay outside the gene matches.

The V call is TRBV28, the J call TRBJ1-4; D is unresolved. V lost 3 bases, J lost 7 bases, and 27 bases lay in between. Germline V gene sequence: CDR1 MDHEN, CDR2 SYDVKM. The CDR3 runs 19 residues. CDR3 sequence reads: CASSFRTLTQVRAAEKLFF. CDR3 DNA sequence: TGTGCCAGCAGTTTTAGGACGCTAACCCAGGTCCGGGCGGCTGAAAAACTGTTTTTT.

The chain couples TRBV6-5 to TRBJ1-3; the D is unclear. The CDR3 is 14 residues long. Germline-derived CDR1 and CDR2 are MNHEY and SVGAGI. Trimming removed 0 bases at V and 4 bases at J, with 7 bases between. This CDR3 is CASSYSTGGNTIYF. The CDR3 DNA sequence: TGTGCCAGCAGTTACTCGACCGGGGGAAACACCATATATTTT.

This clonotype was seen repeatedly, ten times or more. The chain couples TRBV7-8 to TRBJ2-7, with 7 bases aligning to TRBD1. The CDR3 totals 14 residues. J was trimmed by 5 bases and V by 7 bases; bases with no gene match: 11. Germline V gene sequence: CDR1 SGHVS, CDR2 FQNEAQ. The CDR3 is CASNSQGVRDEQYF. In nucleotides, the CDR3 is TGTGCCAGCAACTCGCAGGGGGTTCGCGACGAGCAGTACTTC.

Only a few counts were recorded for this clonotype. J is TRBJ2-7 and V is TRBV10-3; D possibly corresponds to TRBD1 (7 bases). V was trimmed by 7 bases and J by 5 bases, leaving 18 bases between them. The length of the CDR3 is 14 residues. Germline loops: CDR1 ENHRY, CDR2 SYGVKD. CDR3 sequence (DNA): TGTGCCATCAAACGGGGGCAGGGGGGAGACGAGCAGTACTTC. As protein: CAIKRGQGGDEQYF.

The chain employs TRBV15 and TRBJ1-1, with a possible D match to TRBD1 (5 bases). Between the trimmed V and J ends, which lost 5 bases and 0 bases, there was a span of 13 bases. Per the germline V gene, CDR1 is LNHNV and CDR2 is YYDKDF (reference sequence). The CDR3 length is 15 residues. The CDR3 sequence: CATSPQGRLNTEAFF. DNA of the CDR3: TGTGCCACCAGCCCCCAGGGACGGCTGAACACTGAAGCTTTCTTT. The full variable domain, completed using reference TRBV15 and TRBJ1-1, is DAMVIQNPRYQVTQFGKPVTLSCSQTLNHNVMYWYQQKSSQAPKLLFHYYDKDFNNEADTPDNFQSRRPNTSFCFLDIRSPGLGDTAMYLCATSPQGRLNTEAFFGQGTRLTVV.

The chain joins TRBV20-1 to TRBJ2-5; 12 bases agree with TRBD2. Unmatched junction bases numbered 9, after V lost 5 bases and J lost 5 bases. CDR3 size: 15 residues. Germline CDR1 reads DFQATT; CDR2 reads SNEGSKA (reference sequence). The CDR3 nucleotides are TGCAGTGCTGGAACGACTAGCGGGAGTGGGGAGACCCAGTACTTC. This translates into CSAGTTSGSGETQYF.

This clonotype was detected many times. The CDR3 protein is CASSPPQGRSYEQYF. CDR3 DNA sequence: TGTGCCAGCAGTCCCCCCCAGGGTAGGTCCTACGAGCAGTACTTC. The chain uses TRBV12-3 or TRBV12-4 and TRBJ2-7, with a weak D call TRBD1 (5 bases). Trimming shortened V by 5 bases and J by 1 base, and 15 bases separated the two germline ends. The CDR3 consists of 15 residues.

This clonotype has a handful of counts. This chain connects TRBV12-5 to TRBJ1-5; D call uncertain. The CDR3 consists of 15 residues. CDR1 and CDR2 from the germline V gene are LGHNT and FRNRAP. V lost 6 bases to trimming and J lost 9 bases, with 21 bases between them. CDR3 protein: CASGSGSSTSRPQHF. The CDR3 coding sequence is TGTGCTAGTGGGTCTGGTTCTTCGACATCACGGCCCCAGCATTTT.

This clonotype was seen a handful of times. The rearrangement joins TRBV5-1 to TRBJ2-5, with D maybe TRBD2 (5 bases). The germline V gene encodes CDR1 SGHRS and CDR2 YFSETQ. The CDR3 sequence is 13 residues long. The ends were cut back, 4 bases at V and 3 bases at J, with 10 bases in the middle. CDR3 in amino acids: CASSGKEEETQYF. The DNA for the CDR3 is TGCGCCAGCAGCGGGAAGGAGGAAGAGACCCAGTACTTC.

The rearrangement joins TRBV10-3 to TRBJ2-5; D remains ambiguous. V was shortened by 6 bases and J by 1 base, with 6 bases between the two germline ends. Germline loops: CDR1 ENHRY, CDR2 SYGVKD. This CDR3 has 12 residues. CDR3 sequence reads: CAISQFQETQYF. The CDR3 nucleotides read TGTGCCATCAGCCAGTTCCAAGAGACCCAGTACTTC.

This chain uses TRBV15 with TRBJ2-5; a possible D gene is TRBD1 (6 bases). Trimming stripped 3 bases from V and 7 bases from J, with 21 bases between. Germline assignment: CDR1 LNHNV and CDR2 YYDKDF (reference sequence). The CDR3 is made up of 16 amino acids. The CDR3 reads CATSRNRAQLIMTQYF. The CDR3 nucleotides read TGTGCCACCAGCAGGAACAGGGCTCAATTAATTATGACCCAGTACTTC.

The rearrangement joins TRBV7-9 to TRBJ1-1; D gene unclear. The CDR3 totals 13 residues. Germline V gives CDR1 SEHNR, CDR2 FQNEAQ (reference sequence). Trimming removed 6 bases from V and 6 bases from J, with 14 bases in between. The CDR3 DNA follows: TGTGCCAGCAGAGGCCCCGGTAGGGCTGAAGCTTTCTTT. Protein product: CASRGPGRAEAFF.

This clonotype was detected a few times. The chain combines TRBV6-1 with TRBJ1-2; D might be TRBD1 (5 bases). Germline V gene lookup returns CDR1 MNHNS and CDR2 SASEGT. Trimming took 10 bases from V and 10 from J, leaving 19 bases between them. The CDR3 length is 12 residues. The CDR3 DNA follows: TGTGCCACCCTAGGGGTGGGTTCTTCCTACACCTTC. Amino acids: CATLGVGSSYTF.

The rearrangement uses TRBV13 and TRBJ2-7; 13 positions match TRBD2. The CDR3 totals 15 residues. The germline V gene encodes CDR1 PRHDT and CDR2 FYEKMQ (reference sequence). J lost 5 bases, V lost 1 base, and 2 bases had no gene match. CDR3 DNA: TGTGCCAGCAGCTTAGAGGGACTAGCGGGAAACGAGCAGTACTTC. It codes for CASSLEGLAGNEQYF. Combining the CDR3 with reference TRBV13 and TRBJ2-7 gives the whole variable domain AAGVIQSPRHLIKEKRETATLKCYPIPRHDTVYWYQQGPGQDPQFLISFYEKMQSDKGSIPDRFSAQQFSDYHSELNMSSLELGDSALYFCASSLEGLAGNEQYFGPGTRLTVT.